The text below deals with one T cell receptor beta chain. These data come from a study of cytomegalovirus exposure and HLA in healthy donors. The wider study: The study placed 70% to 90% of its approximately 380 genotyped donors in the Caucasian-associated ancestry cluster.

It was with 60 Vbeta and 13 Jbeta primers that the PCR ran. TCRdb keeps only in-frame clones here, not all; method: immunoSEQ multiplex PCR. The sample holds about 130,000 clones, about 15% seen once. This TCR derives from a female donor in good health and CMV-seropositive. Sequenced sample: PBMCs.

CDR3 amino acids: CAWSKGGLAGYTF. The DNA of the CDR3 is TGTGCCTGGAGTAAAGGGGGTCTCGCTGGCTACACCTTC. The chain recombines TRBV30 with TRBJ1-2; maybe TRBD1 (6 bases). V was trimmed by 2 bases and J by 7 bases, leaving 14 bases between them. Germline CDR1 GTSNPN, CDR2 SVGIG (reference sequence). The CDR3 contains 13 residues.